Presented here are 15 T cell receptor beta chains from one specimen sequenced in a study of T cell responses to AZD1222 COVID-19 vaccine. The protocol was immunoSEQ multiplex PCR, while the TCRdb copy is restricted to in-frame clones and leaves out a portion. The data hold roughly 80,000 clones, with 88% observed a single time. Specimen: peripheral blood, collected on day 0 of MenACWY control vaccination. The source is an adult in good health.

This chain uses TRBV6-2 or TRBV6-3 with TRBJ1-1; a possible D gene is TRBD1 (6 bases). V shed 5 bases and J shed 10 bases, with 11 bases lying between them. The CDR3 covers 11 residues. The germline V gene encodes CDR1 MNHEY and CDR2 SVGEGT. This CDR3 reads CASSRQERAFF. DNA for the CDR3: TGTGCCAGCAGTAGACAGGAGAGAGCTTTCTTT.

The genes are TRBV19 and TRBJ2-5; D might be TRBD1 or TRBD2, each matching 6 bases. Per the germline V gene, CDR1 is LNHDA and CDR2 is SQIVND (reference sequence). The CDR3 has 16 amino acids. V dropped 2 bases and J dropped 2 bases, with 15 bases sitting between them. CDR3 bases: TGTGCCAGTAGTATAAGGGGGGTGCCGGAGCAAGAGACCCAGTACTTC. It is translated as CASSIRGVPEQETQYF.

V gene TRBV18 combines with J gene TRBJ2-2, with TRBD1 matching 9 bases. The CDR3 sequence is 17 residues long. CDR1 is KGHSH and CDR2 is LQKENI in the germline V gene. V was clipped by 1 base and J by 5 bases; unmatched bases: 8. In DNA form, the CDR3 reads TGTGCCAGCTCACCACACGGGACAGGGACGGGGACCGGGGAGCTGTTTTTT. This encodes CASSPHGTGTGTGELFF. The full variable domain, in which reference TRBV18 and TRBJ2-2 provide the parts outside the CDR3, is NAGVMQNPRHLVRRRGQEARLRCSPMKGHSHVYWYRQLPEEGLKFMVYLQKENIIDESGMPKERFSAEFPKEGPSILRIQQVVRGDSAAYFCASSPHGTGTGTGELFFGEGSRLTVL.

The chain joins TRBV11-2 to TRBJ2-1; TRBD2 matches at 8 bases. The CDR3 is 15 amino acids. Per the germline V gene, CDR1 is SGHAT and CDR2 is FQNNGV. The J segment lost 9 bases and the V segment lost 2 bases, leaving 9 bases of the junction unmatched. CDR3 sequence reads: CASSLNEVRGGEQFF. Here the CDR3 DNA reads TGTGCCAGCAGCTTAAATGAGGTCCGGGGGGGTGAGCAGTTCTTC.

The V call is TRBV6-6, the J call TRBJ1-1, with TRBD1 identical over 11 bases. The CDR3 consists of 15 residues. Per the germline V gene, CDR1 is MNHNY and CDR2 is SVGAGI (reference sequence). The J segment lost 5 bases and the V segment lost 6 bases, leaving 8 bases of the junction unmatched. The DNA for the CDR3 is TGTGCCAGCAGCCTAGGACAGGGGGCGGGGACTGAAGCTTTCTTT. Its translation: CASSLGQGAGTEAFF.

This sequence joins TRBV19 and TRBJ1-1; D not resolved. Germline CDR1 and CDR2: LNHDA and SQIVND (reference sequence). The V and J ends lost 3 bases and 2 bases respectively, with 7 bases between them. There are 13 residues in the CDR3. This CDR3 is CASSIGENTEAFF. CDR3 nucleotides: TGTGCCAGTAGTATCGGAGAAAACACTGAAGCTTTCTTT.

The rearrangement joins TRBV29-1 to TRBJ1-2; perhaps TRBD1 as D (6 bases). The CDR3 consists of 15 residues. CDR1 is SQVTM, CDR2 ANQGSEA, per germline. Trimming shortened V by 6 bases and J by 4 bases, and 21 bases separated the two germline ends. This CDR3 reads CSVGASGVRPYGYTF. The CDR3 DNA sequence: TGCAGCGTGGGGGCCTCTGGAGTAAGGCCCTATGGCTACACCTTC.

The genes are TRBV27 and TRBJ1-6; no clear D gene. In germline, CDR1 is MNHEY, CDR2 SMNVEV (reference sequence). There are 16 residues in the CDR3. Trimming took off 0 bases at V and 7 bases at J, with 13 bases between the two ends. The CDR3 DNA reads TGTGCCAGCAGTTTATCGGGCAGAACCTTAAATTCACCCCTCCACTTT. Translating it yields CASSLSGRTLNSPLHF.

This clone showed up just once. This chain joins TRBV12-5 and TRBJ2-5; 7 positions match TRBD2. Germline values: CDR1 LGHNT, CDR2 FRNRAP. After removal of 2 bases from V and 4 bases from J, the junction contained 7 bases not matched to a gene. CDR3 length equals 15 residues. The DNA for the CDR3 is TGTGCTAGTGGTTTGTCGGCGGGGGTTGGAGAGACCCAGTACTTC. Its protein is CASGLSAGVGETQYF.

This clone turned up a few times. The chain couples TRBV11-2 to TRBJ2-7; 8 bases align to TRBD2. The CDR3 runs 14 residues. Germline-derived CDR1 and CDR2 are SGHAT and FQNNGV. The trim removed 2 bases at V and 5 bases at J, leaving 5 bases unmatched. The CDR3 region is CASSLTHGGDEQYF. In nucleotides, the CDR3 is TGTGCCAGCAGCTTAACCCACGGGGGGGACGAGCAGTACTTC.

The chain uses TRBV5-4 and TRBJ2-5; 12 bases fit TRBD2. The CDR3 is 16 residues long. The junction had 3 bases not matched to a gene; V was cut back by 0 bases and J by 3 bases. Per germline, CDR1 SGHNT and CDR2 YYREEE (reference sequence). This chain's CDR3 is CASSLGLAGGEETQYF. The CDR3 DNA follows: TGTGCCAGCAGCTTGGGGCTAGCGGGGGGGGAAGAGACCCAGTACTTC.

The chain has TRBV2 and TRBJ1-5, with a weak D call TRBD1 (6 bases). The germline CDR1 and CDR2 sequences are SNHLY and FYNNEI. Trimming removed 7 bases at V and 5 bases at J, with 12 bases between. The CDR3 has 13 residues. The DNA for the CDR3 is TGTGCCAGCAACAGGGATATGGATCAGCCCCAGCATTTT. This gives the protein CASNRDMDQPQHF.

The V gene is TRBV12-5, the J gene TRBJ1-2, with TRBD1 as a possible D gene (5 bases). V lost 1 base, J lost 4 bases, and 7 bases lay in between. The germline CDR1 and CDR2 sequences are LGHNT and FRNRAP. The CDR3 contains 13 residues. The CDR3 reads CASGLEGLYGYTF. DNA of the CDR3: TGTGCTAGTGGTTTGGAGGGACTCTATGGCTACACCTTC.

A few counts support this clone. This chain uses TRBV9 with TRBJ1-2; D is uncertain. Germline V CDR1 and CDR2: SGDLS, YYNGEE. V lost 0 bases, J lost 4 bases, and 13 bases lay in between. The CDR3 has 15 amino acids. This CDR3 reads CASSVGAGNRYGYTF. The CDR3 bases are TGTGCCAGCAGCGTAGGTGCGGGAAATCGCTATGGCTACACCTTC.

The V and J genes are TRBV6-2 or TRBV6-3 and TRBJ2-1; no firm D call. V lost 3 bases and J lost 4, with 7 bases in between. The CDR3 runs to 13 residues. Germline CDR1 MNHEY, CDR2 SVGEGT. In nucleotides, the CDR3 is TGTGCCAGCAGTTATACTGGATACAATGAGCAGTTCTTC. Protein product: CASSYTGYNEQFF.